Following are 14 T cell receptor beta chains from one sample sequenced in a study of T cells in Graves' hyperthyroidism and ophthalmopathy (dated by TCRdb to about 2019). Receptor amplification or capture employed multiplex PCR. These reads were obtained on an Illumina HiSeq 2000. Amplification of TCR beta CDR3 regions was carried out from RNA transcripts. The TCR CDR3 was subjected to a first round of RT-PCR using the HTBI primer set and the Qiagen OneStep RT-PCR kit. TCRdb cleaned the public reads at Q25 with fastp, built clones with MiXCR and kept in-frame beta chains. Each CDR3 protein appears once, grouped with its most common genes and DNA. Recorded for this sample are about 520,000 distinct CDR3 sequences; approximately 25% of them occurred a single time. In total, the top ten clones hold 11% of the sample. The specimen was blood. Receptor source: a woman aged 25 to 39 with Graves' ophthalmopathy.

This clonotype was seen a single time. This chain joins TRBV24-1 and TRBJ1-3; possible D gene TRBD1, 5 bases. Trimming removed 3 bases at V and 0 bases at J, with 11 bases between. Germline CDR1 KGHDR, CDR2 SFDVKD. This CDR3 region has 16 residues. CDR3 DNA sequence: TGTGCCACCAGTGATCCGACAGTAGACTCTGGAAACACCATATATTTT. It codes for CATSDPTVDSGNTIYF.

The chain couples TRBV18 to TRBJ2-7; 10 bases line up with TRBD2. Germline CDR1 and CDR2: KGHSH and LQKENI. The CDR3 length is 16 residues. The V and J ends lost 3 bases and 9 bases, in that order; junction bases with no gene match: 14. The CDR3 is CASSPVAGGLSTRQYF. CDR3 bases: TGTGCCAGCTCACCGGTAGCGGGGGGACTTTCTACGAGGCAGTACTTC.

This clonotype has at least ten counts. This chain's CDR3 is CASSYSIRPYEQYF. Written as DNA, the CDR3 is TGTGCCAGCAGTTACTCGATTAGGCCCTACGAGCAGTACTTC. The chain uses TRBV6-2 or TRBV6-3 and TRBJ2-7; no definite D call. Germline assignment: CDR1 MNHEY and CDR2 SVGEGT. The CDR3 has 14 amino acids. V gave up 0 bases and J gave up 2 bases, with 8 bases separating them.

The rearrangement uses TRBV28 and TRBJ1-6; unclear D gene. V lost 2 bases and J lost 0, with 11 bases in between. CDR3 length: 17 residues. Per germline, CDR1 MDHEN and CDR2 SYDVKM. CDR3 in DNA: TGTGCCAGCAGTTTACACGACACCTTCTCCTATAATTCACCCCTCCACTTT. Its protein product is CASSLHDTFSYNSPLHF.

The V gene is TRBV28, the J gene TRBJ2-7; D gene ambiguous. The CDR3 is 13 residues long. Trimming pared 3 bases from V and 6 bases from J, leaving 12 bases between. Per germline, CDR1 MDHEN and CDR2 SYDVKM. CDR3 region: CASSLNLVFEQYF. As DNA, the CDR3 is TGTGCCAGCAGTTTGAACTTGGTTTTCGAGCAGTACTTC.

This chain connects TRBV4-1 to TRBJ1-2; the D gene is possibly TRBD1 (5 bases). This CDR3 is built from 14 residues. Germline CDR1 reads MGHRA; CDR2 reads YSYEKL. V lost 2 bases, J lost 7 bases, and 14 bases lay in between. CDR3: CASSQLGGTPGYTF. DNA of the CDR3: TGCGCCAGCAGCCAACTCGGAGGGACTCCTGGCTACACCTTC.

This clonotype occurred many times. The V gene is TRBV6-1, the J gene TRBJ1-2; the D gene is possibly TRBD1 (5 bases). CDR3 length: 11 residues. V was clipped by 6 bases and J by 7 bases, with 9 bases between them. Germline V gene sequence: CDR1 MNHNS, CDR2 SASEGT. The CDR3 here is CASRDSGGYTF. CDR3 nucleotide sequence: TGTGCCAGCAGAGACAGTGGTGGCTACACCTTC.

This clonotype was picked up many times. V and J are TRBV19 and TRBJ2-2; no reliable D call. Germline loops: CDR1 LNHDA, CDR2 SQIVND (reference sequence). V was clipped by 4 bases and J by 6 bases, with 9 bases between them. The CDR3 has 13 residues. The DNA for the CDR3 is TGTGCCAGTAGTAGTACCTCTCCCGGGGAGCTGTTTTTT. The encoded protein is CASSSTSPGELFF.

This clonotype was recorded many times. The chain uses TRBV28 and TRBJ1-1; D perhaps matches TRBD1 (5 bases). The germline V gene encodes CDR1 MDHEN and CDR2 SYDVKM. This CDR3 comprises 15 residues. Trimming removed 4 bases from V and 5 bases from J, with 17 bases in between. The CDR3: CASSYLGTGGTEAFF. The CDR3 DNA is TGTGCCAGCAGTTACCTAGGGACCGGGGGAACTGAAGCTTTCTTT.

In this sample, this clonotype turned up a few times. The chain is built from TRBV6-5 and TRBJ2-7; unclear D gene. The V end lost 2 bases, the J end lost 5 bases, and 16 bases lay between the germline ends. The CDR3 loop spans 15 amino acids. CDR1 MNHEY and CDR2 SVGAGI come from the germline V gene. The CDR3 nucleotides read TGTGCCAGCAGTTACCCCCTCGGAGAGCCTCACGAGCAGTACTTC. Encoded protein: CASSYPLGEPHEQYF.

This rearrangement joins TRBV3-1 to TRBJ1-3, with D uncertain. V was shortened by 1 base and J by 4 bases, with 5 bases between the two germline ends. This CDR3 has 13 residues. The V gene's germline CDR1 is LGHDT and CDR2 YNNKEL (reference sequence). The CDR3 reads CASSQVRGNTIYF. The CDR3 DNA reads TGTGCCAGCAGCCAAGTGAGAGGAAACACCATATATTTT.

This clonotype was counted many times. V usage is TRBV12-3 or TRBV12-4 and J usage is TRBJ1-2; D call uncertain. This CDR3 has 14 residues. Trimming pared 2 bases from V and 4 bases from J, leaving 11 bases between. The CDR3 sequence: CASSLFLEGYGYTF. The CDR3 DNA follows: TGTGCCAGCAGTTTATTTCTGGAGGGCTATGGCTACACCTTC.

The gene calls are TRBV7-9 and TRBJ2-5; TRBD1 agrees at 9 bases. Unmatched junction bases numbered 7, after V lost 3 bases and J lost 2 bases. The CDR3 has 16 residues. The V gene's germline CDR1 is SEHNR and CDR2 FQNEAQ (reference sequence). The CDR3 DNA reads as TGTGCCAGCAGCTTTGGGGACAGGGATCGGCAAGAGACCCAGTACTTC. It translates to CASSFGDRDRQETQYF. The whole variable domain, remainder taken from reference TRBV7-9 and TRBJ2-5, is DTGVSQNPRHKITKRGQNVTFRCDPISEHNRLYWYRQTLGQGPEFLTYFQNEAQLEKSRLLSDRFSAERPKGSFSTLEIQRTEQGDSAMYLCASSFGDRDRQETQYFGPGTRLLVL.

This clonotype occurred once. The V gene is TRBV11-2, the J gene TRBJ2-7; 10 positions match TRBD2. From germline, CDR1 is SGHAT and CDR2 FQNNGV. J gave up 3 bases and V 3 bases, and 5 bases lay outside the gene matches. CDR3 size: 15 residues. The CDR3 loop reads CASSLGSGGNYEQYF. CDR3 in DNA: TGTGCCAGCAGCTTGGGTAGCGGGGGGAACTACGAGCAGTACTTC. The full variable domain, with the rest looked up from reference TRBV11-2 and TRBJ2-7, is EAGVAQSPRYKIIEKRQSVAFWCNPISGHATLYWYQQILGQGPKLLIQFQNNGVVDDSQLPKDRFSAERLKGVDSTLKIQPAKLEDSAVYLCASSLGSGGNYEQYFGPGTRLTVT.